These 25 T cell receptor beta chains came from one sample sequenced in a study of blood T cell repertoires in COVID-19. Data came from immunoSEQ multiplex PCR; TCRdb stores just in-frame clones and leaves some out. Found here are around 100,000 clones, 86% of them singletons; the top ten hold 3.5% to 4.5%. The sample comprised peripheral blood. The source of these receptors is a middle-aged man with acute or convalescent COVID-19.

The chain combines TRBV15 with TRBJ1-5; 8 nucleotides match TRBD1. From germline, CDR1 is LNHNV and CDR2 YYDKDF (reference sequence). Trimming took 4 bases from V and 5 from J; bases not matched to a gene: 13. This CDR3 has 17 residues. The CDR3 DNA reads TGTGCCACCAGCAACCCCCCGGGGGACAGGACCGATCAGCCCCAGCATTTT. Amino acid sequence: CATSNPPGDRTDQPQHF.

About this clone itself: Different DNA sequences within this sample yield the same CDR3. The chain combines TRBV5-1 with TRBJ1-1, with unresolved D. The CDR3 covers 14 residues. Germline values: CDR1 SGHRS, CDR2 YFSETQ. Trimming cost V 0 bases and J 1 base, with 7 bases left between them. The CDR3 bases are TGCGCCAGCAGCTTGGCTTCAGGGAACACTGAAGCTTTCTTT. Protein: CASSLASGNTEAFF.

The chain links TRBV5-6 to TRBJ2-5; 7 positions match TRBD2. The germline V gene has CDR1 SGHDT and CDR2 YYEEEE. The CDR3 totals 13 residues. V gave up 4 bases and J gave up 1 base; unmatched junction bases: 1. Here the CDR3 reads CASSLAVQETQYF. DNA of the CDR3: TGTGCCAGCAGCCTAGCGGTCCAAGAGACCCAGTACTTC.

This clone was observed once. J is TRBJ2-6 and V is TRBV18; 9 bases map to TRBD1. This CDR3 spans 17 amino acids. V shed 6 bases and J 0 bases; nucleotides not matched to a gene: 6. Per germline, CDR1 KGHSH and CDR2 LQKENI. The CDR3 region has the DNA TGTGCCAGCTCGCGGAGGGACAGGGCCTCTGGGGCCAACGTCCTGACTTTC. This translates into CASSRRDRASGANVLTF.

The chain uses TRBV6-5 and TRBJ1-1, with a possible D match to TRBD1 (6 bases). Germline values: CDR1 MNHEY, CDR2 SVGAGI. V was shortened by 8 bases and J by 1 base, with 17 bases between the two germline ends. The length of the CDR3 is 15 residues. CDR3 nucleotides: TGTGCCAGCTCTGGATGGGACAAAAAGAACACTGAAGCTTTCTTT. Its protein is CASSGWDKKNTEAFF.

The chain is built from TRBV7-9 and TRBJ2-3; 8 nucleotides align to TRBD1. Germline V gene sequence: CDR1 SEHNR, CDR2 FQNEAQ (reference sequence). With 5 bases clipped from V and 6 bases from J, the junction kept 13 bases outside the gene matches. The CDR3 contains 16 residues. The CDR3 bases are TGTGCCAGCAGCCCCGCTCCAGGGGGCCCTTCGGATACGCAGTATTTT. Translating it yields CASSPAPGGPSDTQYF.

The CDR3 region is CASSLGPQGTYNSPLHF. The CDR3 region has the DNA TGTGCCAGCAGCTTGGGCCCCCAGGGAACCTATAATTCACCCCTCCACTTT. The chain has TRBV5-5 and TRBJ1-6, with a weak D call TRBD1 (5 bases). The germline V gene has CDR1 SGHKS and CDR2 YYEKEE (reference sequence). The CDR3 runs 17 residues. Between the trimmed V and J ends, which lost 0 bases and 2 bases, there was a span of 12 bases.

This chain uses TRBV7-6 with TRBJ1-2, with 8 bases identical to TRBD1. CDR3 length: 15 amino acids. J was trimmed by 7 bases and V by 1 base; bases with no gene match: 8. Germline CDR1 and CDR2: SGHVS and FNYEAQ. This CDR3 reads CASSLEETGAVGYTF. CDR3 nucleotide sequence: TGTGCCAGCAGCTTAGAGGAGACAGGGGCGGTTGGCTACACCTTC.

This clone occurred once. The chain combines TRBV4-3 with TRBJ2-1; 8 nucleotides align to TRBD1. In germline, CDR1 is LGHNA, CDR2 YSLEER. CDR3 length: 17 amino acids. V shed 0 bases and J 8 bases; nucleotides not matched to a gene: 12. The CDR3 loop is CASSQDRPGGFGDEQFF. The DNA for the CDR3 is TGCGCCAGCAGCCAAGATCGACCAGGGGGCTTTGGGGATGAGCAGTTCTTC.

The chain joins TRBV14 to TRBJ2-1; 8 nucleotides agree with TRBD2. V shed 7 bases, J shed 9 bases, and the junction held 11 bases outside the gene matches. The CDR3 has 14 amino acids. Germline V CDR1 and CDR2: SGHDN, FVKESK. CDR3 loop: CASTPFGGGIEQFF. The CDR3 bases are TGTGCCAGCACCCCGTTCGGGGGGGGGATTGAGCAGTTCTTC.

This clone was found many times. The chain uses TRBV5-1 and TRBJ2-1; TRBD2 might be the D (6 bases). There are 13 residues in the CDR3. CDR1 is SGHRS and CDR2 is YFSETQ in the germline V gene. Trimming cost V 4 bases and J 5 bases, with 10 bases left between them. CDR3 sequence (DNA): TGCGCCAGCAGCGGGTGGGGGGACAATGAGCAGTTCTTC. Encoded protein: CASSGWGDNEQFF. Supplemented by reference TRBV5-1 and TRBJ2-1, the full variable domain reads KAGVTQTPRYLIKTRGQQVTLSCSPISGHRSVSWYQQTPGQGLQFLFEYFSETQRNKGNFPGRFSGRQFSNSRSEMNVSTLELGDSALYLCASSGWGDNEQFFGPGTRLTVL.

The chain joins TRBV11-2 to TRBJ2-5, with D possibly being TRBD1 (6 bases). Trimming took off 1 base at V and 1 base at J, with 7 bases between the two ends. Germline V gene lookup returns CDR1 SGHAT and CDR2 FQNNGV. The CDR3 is 14 amino acids. The CDR3 nucleotides read TGTGCCAGCAGCTTAGGGACAGTCCAAGAGACCCAGTACTTC. Its translation is CASSLGTVQETQYF.

This rearrangement joins TRBV30 to TRBJ2-4; D unresolved. With 2 bases removed from V and 3 bases from J, the gap between germline ends came to 8 bases. The CDR3 length is 13 residues. Germline values: CDR1 GTSNPN, CDR2 SVGIG (reference sequence). This CDR3 is CAWSISYKNIQYF. The CDR3, as DNA: TGTGCCTGGAGTATTTCGTACAAAAACATTCAGTACTTC.

The chain is built from TRBV5-1 and TRBJ1-1; D perhaps matches TRBD1 (5 bases). The germline V gene has CDR1 SGHRS and CDR2 YFSETQ. Trimming cost V 0 bases and J 6 bases, with 12 bases left between them. The length of the CDR3 is 14 residues. CDR3 coding DNA: TGCGCCAGCAGCTTGGGCATGGGACTCGCTGAAGCTTTCTTT. Translation gives CASSLGMGLAEAFF.

The V and J genes are TRBV6-6 and TRBJ1-1; D gene unclear. The CDR3 has 13 residues. Deletions cut 3 bases from V and 5 bases from J, with 10 bases between. Germline V gene data show CDR1 as MNHNY and CDR2 as SVGAGI (reference sequence). The CDR3 DNA sequence: TGTGCCAGCAGTTATTTGCGGGAAACTGAAGCTTTCTTT. Amino acids: CASSYLRETEAFF.

This clone was counted between two and nine times. V and J are TRBV6-5 and TRBJ2-5; 8 bases are a match to TRBD1. J was trimmed by 5 bases and V by 5 bases; bases with no gene match: 4. The germline gives CDR1 MNHEY, CDR2 SVGAGI. The length of the CDR3 is 13 residues. CDR3 in amino acids: CASSLGQAETQYF. The DNA of the CDR3 is TGTGCCAGCAGTCTGGGACAGGCGGAGACCCAGTACTTC.

The chain has TRBV19 and TRBJ2-5; 10 bases line up with TRBD1. CDR1 and CDR2 from the germline V gene are LNHDA and SQIVND (reference sequence). This CDR3 contains 15 residues. V shed 7 bases and J 7 bases; nucleotides not matched to a gene: 12. The CDR3 DNA follows: TGTGCCAGTACCCCCGGGACAGGGGCTGGGGTGACCCAGTACTTC. It codes for CASTPGTGAGVTQYF.

The chain recombines TRBV30 with TRBJ2-7; possible D gene TRBD1, 5 bases. Germline V gene sequence: CDR1 GTSNPN, CDR2 SVGIG (reference sequence). The germline V and J ends were trimmed by 1 base and 3 bases, with 13 bases remaining between them. The CDR3 contains 14 residues. CDR3 residues: CAWSADNEGYEQYF. CDR3 sequence (DNA): TGTGCCTGGAGTGCGGACAATGAAGGCTACGAGCAGTACTTC.

The J gene is TRBJ2-7, the V gene TRBV11-2; 8 bases fit TRBD1. With V trimmed by 5 bases and J by 3 bases, 9 bases remained unmatched. Germline CDR1 SGHAT, CDR2 FQNNGV. CDR3 size: 15 residues. In nucleotides, the CDR3 is TGTGCCAGCAGCCCGGGACAGGCGGCAGACTACGAGCAGTACTTC. It is translated as CASSPGQAADYEQYF. The whole variable domain, filled in from reference TRBV11-2 and TRBJ2-7, reads EAGVAQSPRYKIIEKRQSVAFWCNPISGHATLYWYQQILGQGPKLLIQFQNNGVVDDSQLPKDRFSAERLKGVDSTLKIQPAKLEDSAVYLCASSPGQAADYEQYFGPGTRLTVT.

The chain is built from TRBV12-5 and TRBJ1-2; no clear D. V lost 2 bases and J lost 3, with 13 bases in between. The germline V gene has CDR1 LGHNT and CDR2 FRNRAP. The CDR3 is 15 residues long. CDR3 protein: CASGLILGSYYGYTF. The CDR3 DNA reads TGTGCTAGTGGTTTGATCCTCGGGTCTTACTATGGCTACACCTTC. The whole variable domain, filled in from reference TRBV12-5 and TRBJ1-2, reads DARVTQTPRHKVTEMGQEVTMRCQPILGHNTVFWYRQTMMQGLELLAYFRNRAPLDDSGMPKDRFSAEMPDATLATLKIQPSEPRDSAVYFCASGLILGSYYGYTFGSGTRLTVV.

The chain recombines TRBV2 with TRBJ2-1; no clear D gene. The length of the CDR3 is 13 residues. Trimming left V 2 bases short and J 6 bases short, with 8 bases between. Germline V lookup: CDR1 SNHLY, CDR2 FYNNEI. The CDR3 nucleotides read TGTGCCAGCAGTGAATTACAGAGCAATGAGCAGTTCTTC. As protein: CASSELQSNEQFF.

The J gene is TRBJ2-7, the V gene TRBV7-2; a possible D gene is TRBD1 (6 bases). The CDR3 is 14 residues long. The V gene's germline CDR1 is SGHTA and CDR2 FQGNSA. Deletions cut 2 bases from V and 11 bases from J, with 19 bases between. The CDR3 nucleotides read TGTGCCAGCAGCTTAAAGGTGGCAGGGGCTTTAAAGTACTTC. This gives the protein CASSLKVAGALKYF.

The chain combines TRBV19 with TRBJ2-5; 11 nucleotides line up with TRBD1. V lost 4 bases, J lost 10 bases, and 5 bases stayed unmatched. The germline V gene has CDR1 LNHDA and CDR2 SQIVND (reference sequence). The length of the CDR3 is 13 residues. The CDR3 coding sequence is TGTGCCAGTAGTACGGGACAGGGGGAGGTCCAGTACTTC. Protein sequence: CASSTGQGEVQYF. Complete variable domain (other parts from reference TRBV19 and TRBJ2-5): DGGITQSPKYLFRKEGQNVTLSCEQNLNHDAMYWYRQDPGQGLRLIYYSQIVNDFQKGDIAEGYSVSREKKESFPLTVTSAQKNPTAFYLCASSTGQGEVQYFGPGTRLLVL.

In its sample, this clone was seen a few times. J is TRBJ1-1 and V is TRBV9, with D uncertain. Germline loops: CDR1 SGDLS, CDR2 YYNGEE. The germline V and J ends were trimmed by 4 bases and 4 bases, with 14 bases remaining between them. The CDR3 is 14 amino acids. CDR3 nucleotide sequence: TGTGCCAGCAGCCCTGACATTTTGAGCACTGAAGCTTTCTTT. Encoded protein: CASSPDILSTEAFF.

The rearrangement uses TRBV2 and TRBJ2-7; D may be TRBD1 (5 bases). The V gene's germline CDR1 is SNHLY and CDR2 FYNNEI. V was trimmed by 7 bases and J by 0 bases, leaving 7 bases between them. The length of the CDR3 is 12 residues. In DNA, the CDR3 is TGTGCCAGCACGGACAACTCCTACGAGCAGTACTTC. Its protein is CASTDNSYEQYF.